This T cell receptor beta chain was found in a study of siplizumab effects on memory and regulatory T cells. Findings and limits, study-wide: The mapping of alloreactive clones to unstimulated subsets covered only a minor fraction of them. An assignable phenotype, naive or memory, was missing from roughly 76-95% of proliferating CD4+ or CD8+ clones. Apparently key alloresponse contributors, naive T cells also seemed more diverse than memory cells.

About this clone: What it recognizes is unknown.

Assay: immunoSEQ multiplex PCR; the TCRdb copy retains only in-frame clones and omits some. Altogether more than 60,000 clones are present, 90% to 95% being singletons, with the ten largest covering about 5%. Trimming took 8 bases from V and 2 from J, leaving 12 bases between them. CDR1 is MNHEY, CDR2 SVGAGI, per germline. There are 13 residues in the CDR3. Sequencing input: CD8+ T cells sorted from blood. The V and J genes are TRBV6-5 and TRBJ2-5; D is possibly TRBD2 (5 bases). The TCR was taken from a human donor in good health. Here the CDR3 DNA reads TGTGCCAGCGGGAGTCCTCAACAAGAGACCCAGTACTTC. Translation gives CASGSPQQETQYF.